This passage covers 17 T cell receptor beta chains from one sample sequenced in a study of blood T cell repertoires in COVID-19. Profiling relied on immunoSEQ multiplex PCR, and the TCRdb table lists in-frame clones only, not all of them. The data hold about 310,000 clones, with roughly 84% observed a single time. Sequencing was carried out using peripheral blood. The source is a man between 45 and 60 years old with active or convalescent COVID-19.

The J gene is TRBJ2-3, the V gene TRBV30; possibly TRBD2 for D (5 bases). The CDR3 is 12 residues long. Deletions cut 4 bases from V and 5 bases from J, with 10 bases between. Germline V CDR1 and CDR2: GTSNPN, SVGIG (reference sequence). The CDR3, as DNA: TGTGCCTGGAATTCTGGAGGAGATACGCAGTATTTT. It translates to CAWNSGGDTQYF.

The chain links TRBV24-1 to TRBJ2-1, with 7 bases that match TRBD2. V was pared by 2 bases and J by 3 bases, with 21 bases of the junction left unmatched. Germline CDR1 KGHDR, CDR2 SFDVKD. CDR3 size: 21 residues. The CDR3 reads CATSDSRGLVAGESGYNEQFF. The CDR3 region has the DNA TGTGCCACCAGTGATTCGAGGGGCTTAGTGGCGGGGGAAAGCGGCTACAATGAGCAGTTCTTC.

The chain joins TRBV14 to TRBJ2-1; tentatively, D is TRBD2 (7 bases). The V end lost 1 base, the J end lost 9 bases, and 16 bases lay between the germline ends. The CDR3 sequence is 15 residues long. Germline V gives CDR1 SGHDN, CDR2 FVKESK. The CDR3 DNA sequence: TGTGCCAGCAGCCAAGCCGCGGGGGCCCAAGGTGAGCAGTTCTTC. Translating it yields CASSQAAGAQGEQFF.

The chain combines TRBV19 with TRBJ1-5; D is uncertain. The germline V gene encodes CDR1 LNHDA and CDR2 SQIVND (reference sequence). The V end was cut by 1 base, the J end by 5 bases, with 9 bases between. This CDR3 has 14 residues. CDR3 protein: CASSIGAADQPQHF. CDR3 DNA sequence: TGTGCCAGTAGTATAGGGGCAGCGGATCAGCCCCAGCATTTT.

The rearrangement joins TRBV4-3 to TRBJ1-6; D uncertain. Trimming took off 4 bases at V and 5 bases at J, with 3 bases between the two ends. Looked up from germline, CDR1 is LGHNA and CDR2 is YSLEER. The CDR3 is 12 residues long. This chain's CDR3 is CASSLNNSPLHF. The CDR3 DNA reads TGCGCCAGCAGCCTCAATAATTCACCCCTCCACTTT.

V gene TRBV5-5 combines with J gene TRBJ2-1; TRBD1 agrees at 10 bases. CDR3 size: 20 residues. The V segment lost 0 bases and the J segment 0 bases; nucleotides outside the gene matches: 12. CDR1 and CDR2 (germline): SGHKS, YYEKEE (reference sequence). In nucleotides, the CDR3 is TGTGCCAGCAGCTTGGCTCCCGGGACAGGGGTAATCTTCTCCTACAATGAGCAGTTCTTC. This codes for CASSLAPGTGVIFSYNEQFF.

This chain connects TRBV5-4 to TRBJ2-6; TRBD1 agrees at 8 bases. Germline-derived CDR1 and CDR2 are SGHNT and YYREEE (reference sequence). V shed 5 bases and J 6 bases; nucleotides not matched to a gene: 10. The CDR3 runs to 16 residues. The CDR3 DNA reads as TGTGCCAGCAGTCCTGGGACAGGCGTAGAGGCCAACGTCCTGACTTTC. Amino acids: CASSPGTGVEANVLTF.

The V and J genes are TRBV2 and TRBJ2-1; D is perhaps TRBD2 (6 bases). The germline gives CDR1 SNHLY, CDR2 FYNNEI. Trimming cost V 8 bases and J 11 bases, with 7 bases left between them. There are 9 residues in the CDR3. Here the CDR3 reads CASGTQQFF. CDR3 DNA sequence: TGTGCCAGCGGGACTCAGCAGTTCTTC.

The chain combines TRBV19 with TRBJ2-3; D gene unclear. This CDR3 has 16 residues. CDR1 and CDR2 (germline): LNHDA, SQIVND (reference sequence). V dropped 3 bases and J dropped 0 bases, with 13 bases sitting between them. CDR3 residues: CASSMGVGWSTDTQYF. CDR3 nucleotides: TGTGCCAGTAGTATGGGTGTCGGGTGGAGCACAGATACGCAGTATTTT.

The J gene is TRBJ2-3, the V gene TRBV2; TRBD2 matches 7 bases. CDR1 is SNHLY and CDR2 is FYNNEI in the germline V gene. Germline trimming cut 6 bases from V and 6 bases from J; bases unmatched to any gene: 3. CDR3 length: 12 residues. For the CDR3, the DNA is TGTGCCAGCAGGGGGGGGAGTGATACGCAGTATTTT. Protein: CASRGGSDTQYF.

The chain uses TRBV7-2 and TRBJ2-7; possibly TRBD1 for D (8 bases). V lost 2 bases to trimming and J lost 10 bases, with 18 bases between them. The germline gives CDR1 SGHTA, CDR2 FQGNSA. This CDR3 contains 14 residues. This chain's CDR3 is CASSLSTGEGKQYF. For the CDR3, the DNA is TGTGCCAGCAGCTTATCGACAGGGGAGGGGAAACAGTACTTC.

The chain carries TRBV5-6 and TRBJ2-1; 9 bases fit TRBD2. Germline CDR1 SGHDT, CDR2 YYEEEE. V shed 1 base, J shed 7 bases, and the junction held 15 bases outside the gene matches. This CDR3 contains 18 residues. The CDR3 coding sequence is TGTGCCAGCAGCTTGACGTTAGCGTGGGGACTAGCACTGAATGAGCAGTTCTTC. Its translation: CASSLTLAWGLALNEQFF.

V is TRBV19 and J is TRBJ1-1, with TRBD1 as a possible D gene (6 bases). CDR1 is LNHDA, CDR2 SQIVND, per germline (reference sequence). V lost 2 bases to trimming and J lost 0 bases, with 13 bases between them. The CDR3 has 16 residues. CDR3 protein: CASSIIRGGMNTEAFF. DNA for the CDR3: TGTGCCAGTAGTATAATCAGGGGAGGGATGAACACTGAAGCTTTCTTT.

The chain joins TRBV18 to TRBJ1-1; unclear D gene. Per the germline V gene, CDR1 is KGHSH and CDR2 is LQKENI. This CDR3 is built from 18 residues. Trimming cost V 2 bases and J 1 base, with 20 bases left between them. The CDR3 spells CASSPRVRVEGGNTEAFF. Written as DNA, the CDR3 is TGTGCCAGCTCACCAAGAGTGAGGGTGGAAGGTGGGAACACTGAAGCTTTCTTT.

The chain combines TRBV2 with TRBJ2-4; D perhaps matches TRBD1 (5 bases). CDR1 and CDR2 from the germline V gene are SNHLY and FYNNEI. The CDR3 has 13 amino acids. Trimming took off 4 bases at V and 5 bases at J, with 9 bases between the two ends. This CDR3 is CASSVGAENIQYF. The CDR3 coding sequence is TGTGCCAGCAGTGTAGGGGCAGAAAACATTCAGTACTTC.

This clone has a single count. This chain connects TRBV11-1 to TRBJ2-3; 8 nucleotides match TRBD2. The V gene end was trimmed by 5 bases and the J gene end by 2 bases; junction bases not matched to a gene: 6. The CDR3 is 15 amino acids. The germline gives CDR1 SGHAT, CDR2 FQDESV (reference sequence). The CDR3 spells CASSLLAGPTDTQYF. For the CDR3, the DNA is TGTGCCAGCAGCCTATTAGCGGGACCCACAGATACGCAGTATTTT.

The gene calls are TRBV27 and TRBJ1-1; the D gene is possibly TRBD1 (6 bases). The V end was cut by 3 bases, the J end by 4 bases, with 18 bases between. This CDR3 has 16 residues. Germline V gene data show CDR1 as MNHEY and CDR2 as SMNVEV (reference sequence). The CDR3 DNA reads TGTGCCAGCAGTTTTAATTTCAGGGGCCGAGGCACTGAAGCTTTCTTT. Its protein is CASSFNFRGRGTEAFF.